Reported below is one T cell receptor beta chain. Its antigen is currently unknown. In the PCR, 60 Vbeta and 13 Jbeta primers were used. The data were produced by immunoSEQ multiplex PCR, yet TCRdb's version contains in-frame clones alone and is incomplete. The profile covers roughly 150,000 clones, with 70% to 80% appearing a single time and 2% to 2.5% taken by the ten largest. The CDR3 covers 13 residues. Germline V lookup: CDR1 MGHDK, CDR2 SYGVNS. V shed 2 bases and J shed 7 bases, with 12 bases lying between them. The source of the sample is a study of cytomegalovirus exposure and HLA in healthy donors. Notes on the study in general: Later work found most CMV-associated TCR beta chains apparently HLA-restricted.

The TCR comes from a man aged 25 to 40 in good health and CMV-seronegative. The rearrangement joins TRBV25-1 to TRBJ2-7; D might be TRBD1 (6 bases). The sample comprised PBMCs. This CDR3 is CASSEQGLGEQYF. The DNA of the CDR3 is TGTGCCAGCAGTGAACAGGGGCTGGGGGAGCAGTACTTC.